These 9 T cell receptor beta chains originate from one sample sequenced in a study of T cell responses to AZD1222 COVID-19 vaccine. TCRdb's table, derived via immunoSEQ multiplex PCR, lists solely in-frame clones and lacks some. The sample consists of some 130,000 clones, around 93% of them appearing once. The material was peripheral blood, obtained 28 days after the second AZD1222 dose. The receptors were sampled from an adult who received the AZD1222 COVID-19 vaccine.

This clone was found many times. The chain links TRBV5-1 to TRBJ1-5; D not certain. This CDR3 has 14 amino acids. V gave up 0 bases and J gave up 3 bases, with 7 bases separating them. Germline CDR1 is SGHRS and CDR2 is YFSETQ. The CDR3 DNA is TGCGCCAGCAGCTTGGGGACCCCCAATCAGCCCCAGCATTTT. This encodes CASSLGTPNQPQHF.

This clone has more than one count but fewer than ten. The V and J genes are TRBV7-9 and TRBJ2-5; TRBD2 matches at 9 bases. The CDR3 totals 14 residues. From germline, CDR1 is SEHNR and CDR2 FQNEAQ (reference sequence). V was clipped by 1 base and J by 5 bases; unmatched bases: 2. CDR3 in DNA: TGTGCCAGCAGCTTAGTTACTAGCGGGGAGACCCAGTACTTC. This codes for CASSLVTSGETQYF.

The J gene is TRBJ1-1, the V gene TRBV2, with D uncertain. Trimming cost V 5 bases and J 1 base, with 8 bases left between them. CDR1 and CDR2 (germline): SNHLY, FYNNEI. The CDR3 extends over 13 amino acids. Here the CDR3 reads CASSTDGNTEAFF. The CDR3 bases are TGTGCCAGCAGTACGGACGGGAACACTGAAGCTTTCTTT.

The V and J genes are TRBV4-3 and TRBJ2-3; 9 bases match TRBD2. Losses at the gene ends were 0 bases for V and 1 base for J; bases not matched to a gene: 2. The CDR3 is 16 amino acids. In germline, CDR1 is LGHNA, CDR2 YSLEER. CDR3 region: CASSQDRLAGTDTQYF. CDR3 bases: TGCGCCAGCAGCCAAGATAGACTAGCGGGCACAGATACGCAGTATTTT.

The rearrangement uses TRBV10-3 and TRBJ2-2; the D call may be TRBD1 or TRBD2 (5 bases each). Trimming pared 7 bases from V and 0 bases from J, leaving 9 bases between. Germline CDR1 is ENHRY and CDR2 is SYGVKD. The CDR3 sequence is 14 residues long. The CDR3 loop reads CAITGTANTGELFF. The DNA of the CDR3 is TGTGCCATCACTGGGACGGCGAACACCGGGGAGCTGTTTTTT.

V gene TRBV10-1 combines with J gene TRBJ1-6; no clear D. There are 15 residues in the CDR3. CDR1 and CDR2 (germline): WNHNN, SYGVQD (reference sequence). V was clipped by 6 bases and J by 0 bases, with 9 bases between them. CDR3 nucleotides: TGCGCCAGCAGCCTACAGAGCTCCTATAATTCACCCCTCCACTTT. It encodes CASSLQSSYNSPLHF.

DNA of the CDR3: TGTGCCAGTAGTATAGATTTGGAACCCTCTGGGGCCAACGTCCTGACTTTC. Its protein product is CASSIDLEPSGANVLTF. The rearrangement uses TRBV19 and TRBJ2-6, with D hard to call. This CDR3 has 17 residues. Trimming took off 0 bases at V and 0 bases at J, with 9 bases between the two ends. Germline V gene lookup returns CDR1 LNHDA and CDR2 SQIVND (reference sequence).

Of note for this clone: This CDR3 is also generated by other DNA sequences in the sample. The genes are TRBV7-9 and TRBJ1-5, with D unclear. Germline V gene data show CDR1 as SEHNR and CDR2 as FQNEAQ (reference sequence). V lost 1 base and J 7 bases, leaving 5 bases between the germline ends. The CDR3 extends over 12 amino acids. The CDR3 protein is CASSLGYQPQHF. The DNA for the CDR3 is TGTGCCAGCAGCTTAGGGTACCAGCCCCAGCATTTT.

The CDR3 is CASSLDQSGSRASGNTIYF. DNA for the CDR3: TGTGCCAGCAGCTTAGATCAATCCGGCAGCCGAGCCTCTGGAAACACCATATATTTT. The genes are TRBV11-3 and TRBJ1-3, with D uncertain. V lost 0 bases, J lost 0 bases, and 18 bases lay in between. The CDR3 is made up of 19 amino acids. Germline loops: CDR1 SGHNT, CDR2 YENEEA. The full variable domain, its missing parts supplied by reference TRBV11-3 and TRBJ1-3, is EAGVVQSPRYKIIEKKQPVAFWCNPISGHNTLYWYLQNLGQGPELLIRYENEEAVDDSQLPKDRFSAERLKGVDSTLKIQPAELGDSAVYLCASSLDQSGSRASGNTIYFGEGSWLTVV.